The rows below give T cell receptor beta chains drawn from one sample of a study of blood T cells in healthy people across ages. TCRdb independently ran MiXCR on the 5' RACE reads; one entry per CDR3 protein. The repertoire holds 1.5 million to 2 million distinct CDR3 sequences, with about 50% as singletons. The sequencing input was blood. The receptor set was obtained from a woman between 40 and 50 years old in good health. Each CDR3 is given with its conserved first and last residue. A D gene is named only where the DNA matches it firmly. Clone size is not always given. Where it is, it says once, few, many or a class for expanded clones.

d_call	j_call	v_call	clone_size	cdr3_aa	cdr3_nt
TRBD1	TRBJ2-7	TRBV9	NA	CASDGTGDYNEQYF	TGTGCCAGCGACGGGACAGGCGACTACAATGAGCAGTACTTC
NA	TRBJ2-3	TRBV20-1	once	CSAQGRGGYADTQYF	TGCAGTGCCCAGGGCCGGGGCGGTTATGCAGATACGCAGTATTTT
NA	TRBJ2-5	TRBV4-2	few	CASSPRLVQPQETQYF	TGTGCCAGCAGCCCTCGCCTCGTGCAACCTCAAGAGACCCAGTACTTC
TRBD1	TRBJ1-5	TRBV6-2/TRBV6-3	NA	CASSSGRTGGKIGQPQHF	TGTGCCAGCAGTTCCGGGCGGACAGGGGGCAAAATCGGGCAGCCCCAGCATTTT
NA	TRBJ1-1	TRBV29-1	NA	CSVRTEKGENTEAFF	TGCAGCGTCAGGACGGAAAAGGGGGAAAACACTGAAGCTTTCTTT
NA	TRBJ2-1	TRBV5-1	NA	CASSSDTGMVGEQFF	TGCGCCAGCAGCTCTGATACAGGGATGGTTGGTGAGCAGTTCTTC
NA	TRBJ2-3	TRBV29-1	NA	CSSLRGGPADTQYF	TGCAGCTCCCTAAGGGGGGGGCCGGCAGATACGCAGTATTTT
NA	TRBJ1-5	TRBV12-3/TRBV12-4	few	CASSPAGQGSNQPQHF	TGTGCCAGCAGCCCGGCTGGGCAGGGTAGCAATCAGCCCCAGCATTTT
NA	TRBJ2-7	TRBV12-3/TRBV12-4	once	CASSRTWNEQYF	TGTGCCAGCAGCAGAACATGGAATGAGCAGTACTTC
NA	TRBJ2-3	TRBV11-1	NA	CASSLRAYGDTQYF	TGTGCCAGCAGCTTAAGGGCTTATGGAGATACGCAGTATTTT
TRBD1	TRBJ2-7	TRBV27	NA	CASSLGTGDKQYF	TGTGCCAGCAGTTTAGGGACAGGGGACAAGCAGTACTTC
NA	TRBJ2-5	TRBV25-1	few	CASSEWQEETQYF	TGTGCCAGCAGTGAATGGCAAGAAGAGACCCAGTACTTC
TRBD1	TRBJ2-7	TRBV12-3/TRBV12-4	NA	CASSYGQGTSYEQYF	TGTGCCAGCAGCTACGGACAGGGGACCTCCTACGAGCAGTACTTC
NA	TRBJ2-6	TRBV6-5	few	CASSSVAEGTGANVLTF	TGTGCCAGCAGTTCCGTTGCCGAGGGGACTGGGGCCAACGTCCTGACTTTC
NA	TRBJ2-7	TRBV6-2/TRBV6-3	NA	CASMYGSPPGEQYF	TGTGCCAGCATGTACGGAAGCCCTCCGGGAGAGCAGTACTTC
NA	TRBJ2-7	TRBV20-1	few	CSATRDSSSYEQYF	TGCAGTGCCACCAGAGACAGTAGCTCCTACGAGCAGTACTTC
TRBD2	TRBJ2-3	TRBV5-1	once	CASGGIGTSYPDTQYF	TGCGCCAGCGGGGGCATTGGGACTAGCTACCCAGATACGCAGTATTTT
NA	TRBJ1-4	TRBV4-3	NA	CASSQEGLNEKLFF	TGCGCCAGCAGCCAAGAAGGGTTAAATGAAAAACTGTTTTTT
NA	TRBJ1-1	TRBV5-5	once	CASTSWGASTEAFF	TGTGCCAGCACCAGCTGGGGGGCTAGCACTGAAGCTTTCTTT
NA	TRBJ2-5	TRBV4-2	NA	CASSPRDAGRETQYF	TGTGCCAGCAGCCCCCGGGACGCAGGGAGGGAGACCCAGTACTTC
TRBD2	TRBJ2-6	TRBV9	NA	CASSVVGRGANSGANVLTF	TGTGCCAGCAGCGTAGTAGGGCGGGGGGCCAACTCTGGGGCCAACGTCCTGACTTTC
NA	TRBJ2-7	TRBV27	NA	CASSLSIGNEQYF	TGTGCCAGCAGTTTATCGATAGGGAACGAGCAGTACTTC